A selection of T cell receptor beta chains follows, all from one sample in a study of glioma-infiltrating T cells. TCRdb ran MiXCR on the multiplex PCR reads and lists one entry per CDR3 protein. The sample yields about 400,000 distinct CDR3 sequences, around 45% seen once. Source material: glioma tissue, nonneoplastic brain tissue, or PBMCs (not recorded which). These TCRs come from a human donor with low-grade glioma or glioblastoma, undergoing nonglioma brain surgery, or in good health (not recorded which). Each CDR3 is given with its conserved first and last residue. The order of the fields is clone size, J gene, V gene, D gene, CDR3 length, CDR3 DNA, CDR3 protein. D genes are given only for firm matches. Rows give clone size only sometimes, using once, few, many, or a class for an expanded clone.

>many|TRBJ1-2|TRBV7-2|NA|15
TGTGCCAGCAGCTTCGGGGGGGGCCACAACTATGGCTACACCTTC
CASSFGGGHNYGYTF
>few|TRBJ1-6|TRBV5-1|TRBD1|15
TGCGCCAGCAGCCGGGACAGCTCCTATAATTCACCCCTCCACTTT
CASSRDSSYNSPLHF
>NA|TRBJ1-2|TRBV24-1|NA|13
TGTGCCACCAGTGACGGCGGAGGCTATGGCTACACCTTC
CATSDGGGYGYTF
>many|TRBJ2-3|TRBV20-1|NA|14
TGCAGTGCACAGACAGGGAGGTTGTCAGATACGCAGTATTTT
CSAQTGRLSDTQYF
>NA|TRBJ1-1|TRBV20-1|NA|14
TGCAGTGCCCCCCAATTTGACCGGAACACTGAAGCTTCCTTT
CSAPQFDRNTEASF
>few|TRBJ1-4|TRBV20-1|NA|12
TGCAGTGCTAGCCCGGCAAATGAAAAACTGTTTTTT
CSASPANEKLFF
>many|TRBJ2-2|TRBV27|TRBD2|16
TGTGCCAGCAGTTTATCGGCTAGCGGTCACACCGGGGAGCTGTTTTTT
CASSLSASGHTGELFF
>few|TRBJ1-6|TRBV6-2/TRBV6-3|NA|12
TGTGCCAGCAGTTACGGGGGGGACCCCCTCCACTTT
CASSYGGDPLHF
>NA|TRBJ2-4|TRBV7-2|NA|14
TGTGCCAGCAGCTTAGCCTGGGGTGAAAACATTCAGTACTTC
CASSLAWGENIQYF
>many|TRBJ1-6|TRBV15|NA|15
TGTGCCACCAGCAGAGATGTAACGCATAATTCACCCCTCCACTTT
CATSRDVTHNSPLHF
>NA|TRBJ2-1|TRBV27|NA|16
TGTGCCAGCAGTGACCCCGCGGGGTTAGCGAGAGATGAGCAGTTCTTC
CASSDPAGLARDEQFF
>NA|TRBJ2-7|TRBV20-1|NA|15
TGCAGTGCTGATCGGGGCTCCGTTACCTTCTACGAGCAGTACTTC
CSADRGSVTFYEQYF
>NA|TRBJ2-7|TRBV28|TRBD2|14
TGTGCCAGCAGTCCTAGCGGGAGTAAGGTCGAGAGGTACTTC
CASSPSGSKVERYF
>NA|TRBJ2-7|TRBV20-1|NA|14
TGCAGTGCGGGTGGTGGACTTACCTCCTACGAGCAGTACTTC
CSAGGGLTSYEQYF
>few|TRBJ2-3|TRBV7-2|TRBD2|20
TGTGCCAGCAGCTTACTCAAGGGGCCTAGCGGGTATTTCCGCCCAGATACGCAGTATTTT
CASSLLKGPSGYFRPDTQYF
>few|TRBJ2-7|TRBV28|TRBD1|16
TGTGCCAGCAGCCGTACCCCCGGGACAGGGGATGGCGAGCAGTACTTC
CASSRTPGTGDGEQYF
>few|TRBJ2-4|TRBV20-1|TRBD2|15
TGCAGTGCTAGCGGTCGAGCGGGAGGATTAAACATTCAGTACTTC
CSASGRAGGLNIQYF
>NA|TRBJ2-1|TRBV4-1|NA|15
TGCGCCAGCAATCCAAATGGGGTTACCTACAATGAGCAGTTCTTC
CASNPNGVTYNEQFF
>NA|TRBJ2-5|TRBV7-2|TRBD1|16
TGTGCCAGCAGCTACGACAGGGTATGGACACAAGAGACCCAGTACTTC
CASSYDRVWTQETQYF
>NA|TRBJ2-3|TRBV20-1|NA|14
TGCAGTGCTAGCCTACCAGCGATCACAGATACGCAGTATTTT
CSASLPAITDTQYF
>NA|TRBJ2-7|TRBV6-1|NA|17
TGTGCCAGCAGTGACCGCACCGGGATCGCCGTCTCCTACGAGCAGTACTTC
CASSDRTGIAVSYEQYF
>few|TRBJ2-1|TRBV28|TRBD1|14
TGTGCCAGCAGAGGACAGGGGTCGGTGAATGAGCAGTTCTTC
CASRGQGSVNEQFF
>many|TRBJ1-5|TRBV28|NA|17
TGTGCCAGCAGTTTATATGCCCAGGTTTGGAGCAATCAGCCCCAGCATTTT
CASSLYAQVWSNQPQHF
>NA|TRBJ2-5|TRBV4-2|TRBD1|15
TGTGCCAGCAGCCAAGGGGGACAGGGGAACGAGACCCAGTACTTC
CASSQGGQGNETQYF
>NA|TRBJ2-5|TRBV27|TRBD1|16
TGTGCCAGCAGTTTATTGAGACAGGGGATCCAAGAGACCCAGTACTTC
CASSLLRQGIQETQYF
>NA|TRBJ2-1|TRBV20-1|TRBD1|14
TGCAGTGCTAGGGAGACAGGGGGGTACAATGAGCAGTTCTTC
CSARETGGYNEQFF
>NA|TRBJ2-1|TRBV29-1|TRBD1|12
TGCAGCGGGGGGACAGGGGTCAATGAGCAGTTCTTC
CSGGTGVNEQFF
>NA|TRBJ2-1|TRBV11-2|TRBD2|17
TGTGCCAGCAGCTTAGGATCCGGACTAGTAGGATACAATGAGCAGTTCTTC
CASSLGSGLVGYNEQFF
>NA|TRBJ1-6|TRBV28|NA|12
TGTGCCAGCACCCGGGAAGGTTCACCCCTCCACTTT
CASTREGSPLHF
>NA|TRBJ2-3|TRBV5-4|TRBD1|15
TGTGCCAGCAGCCGTAACAGGGGGTTGACAGATACGCAGTATTTT
CASSRNRGLTDTQYF
>NA|TRBJ1-4|TRBV29-1|NA|14
TGCAGCGTAGTACAAGGGCCCCGGGGGGAAAAACTGTTTTTT
CSVVQGPRGEKLFF
>few|TRBJ1-1|TRBV19|NA|14
TGTGCCACCCAGCAAACGATTATGAACACTGAAGCTTTCTTT
CATQQTIMNTEAFF
>many|TRBJ1-1|TRBV28|TRBD1|13
TGTGCCAGCGCCCCTCCAGGGGGCACTGAAGCTTTCTTT
CASAPPGGTEAFF
>few|TRBJ2-3|TRBV20-1|NA|16
TGCAGTGCTGCCCTTAGGGGCGGGTCAAGCACAGATACGCAGTATTTT
CSAALRGGSSTDTQYF